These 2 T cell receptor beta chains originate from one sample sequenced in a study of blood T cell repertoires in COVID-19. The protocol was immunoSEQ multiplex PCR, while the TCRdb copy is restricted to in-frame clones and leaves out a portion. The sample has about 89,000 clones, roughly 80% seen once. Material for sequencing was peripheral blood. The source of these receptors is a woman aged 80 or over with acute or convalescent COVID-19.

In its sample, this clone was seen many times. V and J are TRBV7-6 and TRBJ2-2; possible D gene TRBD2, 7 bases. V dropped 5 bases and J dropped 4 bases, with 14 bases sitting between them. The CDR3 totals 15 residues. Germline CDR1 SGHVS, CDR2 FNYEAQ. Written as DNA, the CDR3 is TGTGCCAGCAGCCCCGGTCGGGGGGCCACCGGGGAGCTGTTTTTT. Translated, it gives CASSPGRGATGELFF.

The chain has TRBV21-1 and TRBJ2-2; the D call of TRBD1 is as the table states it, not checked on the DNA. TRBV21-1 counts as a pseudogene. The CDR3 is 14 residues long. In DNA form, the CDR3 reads TGTGCCAGCACCCTACAGGGGTCAGCAGGGGAGCTGTTTTTT. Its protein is CASTLQGSAGELFF.